These T cell receptor beta chains were read from a single sample in a study of T cells in Graves' hyperthyroidism and ophthalmopathy. Each CDR3 protein gets one entry after TCRdb re-called the multiplex PCR reads with MiXCR. The sample contains a few hundred thousand distinct CDR3 sequences, over 12% of which appear only once. Sequencing was carried out using blood. The receptors originated from a woman aged 45-59 years with Graves' hyperthyroidism that later progressed to Graves' ophthalmopathy. Each CDR3 is given with its conserved first and last residue. The order of the fields is J gene, V gene, clone size, D gene, CDR3 length, CDR3 DNA, CDR3 protein. D genes are given only for firm matches. Not every row has a clone size; where given, it reads once, few, many or a size class.

TRBJ2-2,TRBV20-1,many,TRBD2,11,TGCAGTGTTAGCCGGGGGGAGGAGCTGTTTTTT,CSVSRGEELFF
TRBJ2-7,TRBV25-1,NA,NA,16,TGTGCCAGCAGTGAAGGTGGGGGGGCGCCCGCCCGCGAGCAGTACTTC,CASSEGGGAPAREQYF
TRBJ1-4,TRBV6-1,many,NA,14,TGTGCCAGCAGTGAATCGACAGGATGGAAAAAACTGTTTTTT,CASSESTGWKKLFF
TRBJ2-5,TRBV29-1,many,NA,11,TGCAGCCCGTACTACCAAGAGACCCAGTACTTC,CSPYYQETQYF
TRBJ1-5,TRBV6-1,many,TRBD1,14,TGTGCCAGCAGTCCAGGACAGGGGCAACTGCCCCAGCATTTT,CASSPGQGQLPQHF
TRBJ2-5,TRBV2,many,NA,14,TGTGCCAGCAGTGAAACAACCATTCAAGAGACCCAGTACTTC,CASSETTIQETQYF
TRBJ2-1,TRBV6-1,few,TRBD1,15,TGTGCCAGCAGCAAAGGACAGGGTGATTACAATGGGCAGTTCTTC,CASSKGQGDYNGQFF
TRBJ1-2,TRBV12-3/TRBV12-4,many,TRBD1,13,TGTGCCAGCTCTTTGTCAACAGGGGGTGGCTACACCTTC,CASSLSTGGGYTF
TRBJ1-2,TRBV6-1,few,NA,12,TGTGCCAGCAGAGCGGTTGTCTATGGCTACACCTTC,CASRAVVYGYTF
TRBJ2-3,TRBV6-5,many,NA,16,TGTGCCAGCAGTTACTCTTTTGGCGGGGGCACAGATACGCAGTATTTT,CASSYSFGGGTDTQYF
TRBJ1-2,TRBV3-1,many,NA,15,TGTGCCAGCAGCCAAGAAATCCGGCAGGGGTATGGCTACACCTTC,CASSQEIRQGYGYTF
TRBJ1-1,TRBV7-9,few,NA,14,TGTGCCAGCAGCCCCACAATCCCCAACACTGAAGCTTTCTTT,CASSPTIPNTEAFF
TRBJ2-1,TRBV6-1,many,TRBD2,15,TGTGCCAGCAGTGAAGAGGTCCTAGCGGGAGTGAGGCAGTTCTTC,CASSEEVLAGVRQFF
TRBJ1-5,TRBV5-1,many,TRBD1,11,TGCGCCACTTCAGGGGGTCAGCCCCAGCATTTT,CATSGGQPQHF
TRBJ2-7,TRBV5-1,many,NA,14,TGCGCCAGCAGCTTGGAGGCCTTCTCCTACGAGCAGTACTTC,CASSLEAFSYEQYF